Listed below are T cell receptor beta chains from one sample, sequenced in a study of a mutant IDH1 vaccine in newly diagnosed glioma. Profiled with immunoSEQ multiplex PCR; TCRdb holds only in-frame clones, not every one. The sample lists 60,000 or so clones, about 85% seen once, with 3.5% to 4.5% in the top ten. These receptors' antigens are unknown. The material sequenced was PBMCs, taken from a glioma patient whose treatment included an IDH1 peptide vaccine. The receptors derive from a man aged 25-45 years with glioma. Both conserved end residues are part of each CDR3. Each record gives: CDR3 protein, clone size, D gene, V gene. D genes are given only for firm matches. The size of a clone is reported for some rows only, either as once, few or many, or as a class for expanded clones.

CDR3aa: CASSPRTPNLNTEAFF
abundance: few
d_gene: -
v_gene: TRBV9

CDR3aa: CASTPQLTGELFF
abundance: -
d_gene: -
v_gene: TRBV5-1

CDR3aa: CASSLLGKGTDTQYF
abundance: few
d_gene: -
v_gene: TRBV5-1

CDR3aa: CASSTLFGGGSNEQFF
abundance: -
d_gene: TRBD2
v_gene: TRBV19

CDR3aa: CASSIALGQGMNTEAFF
abundance: -
d_gene: TRBD1
v_gene: TRBV19

CDR3aa: CASSIGVGTEAFF
abundance: -
d_gene: -
v_gene: TRBV19

CDR3aa: CASSPPMGTYGYTF
abundance: -
d_gene: -
v_gene: TRBV18

CDR3aa: CASSFRQGGDTQYF
abundance: once
d_gene: TRBD1
v_gene: TRBV7-2

CDR3aa: CASSRGTGVSSPLHF
abundance: once
d_gene: -
v_gene: TRBV6-1

CDR3aa: CASSLGGGTDTQYF
abundance: -
d_gene: TRBD2
v_gene: TRBV6-4

CDR3aa: CASSTQTEAFF
abundance: -
d_gene: -
v_gene: TRBV7-8

CDR3aa: CAIRGYSNQPQHF
abundance: -
d_gene: -
v_gene: TRBV10-3

CDR3aa: CASSDGLAVQETQYF
abundance: -
d_gene: TRBD2
v_gene: TRBV5-1

CDR3aa: CASSSSGLGGETQYF
abundance: -
d_gene: TRBD2
v_gene: TRBV7-9

CDR3aa: CASSEQGKDTGELFF
abundance: medium-sized
d_gene: -
v_gene: TRBV10-1

CDR3aa: CASSLLPSGGPGTGELFF
abundance: -
d_gene: TRBD2
v_gene: TRBV7-2

CDR3aa: CASSPSKWGEGFHYEQYF
abundance: once
d_gene: -
v_gene: TRBV7-9

CDR3aa: CSVNRMNTEAFF
abundance: -
d_gene: -
v_gene: TRBV29-1

CDR3aa: CASSLSGAGYEQYF
abundance: -
d_gene: -
v_gene: TRBV28

CDR3aa: CASSLTQGASYEQYF
abundance: -
d_gene: TRBD1
v_gene: TRBV11-2

CDR3aa: CASSLDGLGYTF
abundance: -
d_gene: -
v_gene: TRBV5-1

CDR3aa: CASSLYGTGTTYEQYF
abundance: -
d_gene: TRBD1
v_gene: TRBV7-6

CDR3aa: CASSFSSSGANVLTF
abundance: once
d_gene: -
v_gene: TRBV7-8

CDR3aa: CAWRGETQYF
abundance: -
d_gene: -
v_gene: TRBV30

CDR3aa: CASSEGVNQPQHF
abundance: few
d_gene: -
v_gene: TRBV10-2

CDR3aa: CASSALSGTGGGLRYEQYF
abundance: -
d_gene: TRBD1
v_gene: TRBV6-1

CDR3aa: CSARWDDEQFF
abundance: -
d_gene: -
v_gene: TRBV20-1

CDR3aa: CASRGQGWNTEAFF
abundance: -
d_gene: TRBD1
v_gene: TRBV6-5

CDR3aa: CASSPRQGRDTEAFF
abundance: -
d_gene: TRBD1
v_gene: TRBV6-5

CDR3aa: CASSLVPDNEQFF
abundance: once
d_gene: -
v_gene: TRBV5-1

CDR3aa: CASSVGGTEAFF
abundance: few
d_gene: -
v_gene: TRBV9

CDR3aa: CASRIQGGTNEKLFF
abundance: -
d_gene: -
v_gene: TRBV5-8

CDR3aa: CASSTATGPSATNEKLFF
abundance: -
d_gene: TRBD1
v_gene: TRBV27

CDR3aa: CASSLRTSGSPLHF
abundance: once
d_gene: -
v_gene: TRBV7-2

CDR3aa: CASSFIRDYEQYF
abundance: -
d_gene: -
v_gene: TRBV5-6

CDR3aa: CASSGRLSPGQGSTEAFF
abundance: few
d_gene: TRBD1
v_gene: TRBV6-1

CDR3aa: CASSLGGGVGPYEQYF
abundance: -
d_gene: TRBD2
v_gene: TRBV7-2

CDR3aa: CASKGGVHSTDTQYF
abundance: -
d_gene: -
v_gene: TRBV19

CDR3aa: CASSPTGPHTDTQYF
abundance: -
d_gene: TRBD1
v_gene: TRBV18